The 10 T cell receptor beta chains given below trace back to one sample, sequenced in a study of T-cell memory formation after mild COVID-19. Via MiXCR, TCRdb re-called the 5' RACE reads, giving one row per CDR3 protein. This repertoire shows 580,000 or so distinct CDR3 sequences, 17% found once; its top ten account for roughly 7.8%. Input material: PBMCs or a T cell subset sorted from them (not recorded which). The origin of the receptors is an adult woman who had mild COVID-19 (a few samples of this study predate the infection). Cell type and time point are not known.

V gene TRBV4-3 combines with J gene TRBJ2-3, with a possible D match to TRBD1 (5 bases). Germline CDR1 and CDR2: LGHNA and YSLEER. CDR3 length: 15 residues. The V gene lost 0 bases and the J gene lost 5 bases, with 12 bases spanning the gap. CDR3 amino acids: CASSQDQGRGDTQYF. The CDR3 nucleotides read TGCGCCAGCAGCCAAGATCAGGGCCGCGGAGATACGCAGTATTTT.

The chain is built from TRBV15 and TRBJ1-4; D ambiguous. The V gene lost 9 bases and the J gene lost 0 bases, with 11 bases spanning the gap. CDR3 length: 14 residues. Per germline, CDR1 LNHNV and CDR2 YYDKDF (reference sequence). CDR3 coding DNA: TGTGCCACTCAGCGGATGGCAACTAATGAAAAACTGTTTTTT. This gives the protein CATQRMATNEKLFF.

Many counts were recorded for this clonotype. The chain uses TRBV6-6 and TRBJ2-2, with D possibly TRBD2 on 6 matching bases. This CDR3 has 13 amino acids. Germline V lookup: CDR1 MNHNY, CDR2 SVGAGI (reference sequence). V was pared by 6 bases and J by 4 bases, with 9 bases between. This CDR3 reads CASSPGVTGELFF. As DNA, the CDR3 is TGTGCCAGCAGCCCGGGGGTCACCGGGGAGCTGTTTTTT.

This clonotype occurred a few times. J is TRBJ2-7 and V is TRBV6-5; 7 bases match TRBD2. J gave up 5 bases and V 6 bases, and 13 bases lay outside the gene matches. Germline assignment: CDR1 MNHEY and CDR2 SVGAGI. This CDR3 is built from 15 residues. CDR3 protein: CASSSTPSRGNEQYF. The DNA for the CDR3 is TGTGCCAGCAGCTCCACTCCGTCGCGGGGGAACGAGCAGTACTTC.

In this sample, this clonotype turned up a few times. The chain has TRBV4-1 and TRBJ2-2; D possibly corresponds to TRBD2 (6 bases). Germline-derived CDR1 and CDR2 are MGHRA and YSYEKL. V was trimmed by 5 bases and J by 6 bases, leaving 7 bases between them. CDR3 length equals 12 residues. The CDR3 nucleotides read TGCGCCAGCAGCATAGCGGCCGGGGAGCTGTTTTTT. Amino acids: CASSIAAGELFF.

This clonotype has a handful of counts. V is TRBV7-2 and J is TRBJ1-6; 9 bases are shared with TRBD1. Looked up from germline, CDR1 is SGHTA and CDR2 is FQGNSA. V trimming: 6 bases; J trimming: 4 bases; junction bases outside the gene matches: 1. This CDR3 comprises 14 residues. The CDR3 DNA follows: TGTGCCAGCAGGGGACAGGGATATAATTCACCCCTCCACTTT. Residues: CASRGQGYNSPLHF. The whole variable domain, filled in from reference TRBV7-2 and TRBJ1-6, reads GAGVSQSPSNKVTEKGKDVELRCDPISGHTALYWYRQSLGQGLEFLIYFQGNSAPDKSGLPSDRFSAERTGGSVSTLTIQRTQQEDSAVYLCASRGQGYNSPLHFGNGTRLTVT.

In this sample, this clonotype turned up a few times. In DNA, the CDR3 is TGCGCCAGCAGCCAAGCGGGGGCGGGAGATACGCAGTATTTT. This translates into CASSQAGAGDTQYF. The chain links TRBV4-1 to TRBJ2-3, with D tentatively TRBD1 or TRBD2 (6 bases each). Germline CDR1 MGHRA, CDR2 YSYEKL. This CDR3 is built from 14 residues. V lost 1 base and J 5 bases, leaving 10 bases between the germline ends.

This clonotype was counted many times. J is TRBJ2-5 and V is TRBV29-1; no clear D gene. Germline V gives CDR1 SQVTM, CDR2 ANQGSEA. Trimming removed 3 bases from V and 2 bases from J, with 7 bases in between. The CDR3 has 12 residues. The CDR3: CSVEGCQETQYF. CDR3 bases: TGCAGCGTTGAGGGCTGTCAAGAGACCCAGTACTTC. The entire variable domain, with the rest obtained from reference TRBV29-1 and TRBJ2-5, is as follows: SAVISQKPSRDICQRGTSLTIQCQVDSQVTMMFWYRQQPGQSLTLIATANQGSEATYESGFVIDKFPISRPNLTFSTLTVSNMSPEDSSIYLCSVEGCQETQYFGPGTRLLVL.

This clonotype was detected a few times. One junction end disagrees with the germline gene, perhaps due to a read error. V and J are TRBV4-1 and TRBJ1-2; TRBD1 aligns across 7 bases. Germline lookup yields CDR1 MGHRA and CDR2 YSYEKL. This CDR3 is built from 13 residues. The CDR3 region is CASSTPDREGLYF. For the CDR3, the DNA is TGCGCCAGCAGCACCCCTGACAGGGAGGGCCTTTATTTC.

This chain joins TRBV14 and TRBJ2-3; TRBD2 matches 8 bases. The germline gives CDR1 SGHDN, CDR2 FVKESK. Trimming took 7 bases from V and 6 from J; bases not matched to a gene: 9. The CDR3 totals 14 residues. For the CDR3, the DNA is TGTGCCAGCAACGGGGGGGCCCTGGGTGATACGCAGTATTTT. Its protein is CASNGGALGDTQYF.